This T cell receptor (beta chain) came from a study of cytomegalovirus exposure and HLA in healthy donors. Study results and caveats: TCR sequences were mostly rare, though some public TCRs occurred in many donors. The study flagged around 150 TCR beta chains as cytomegalovirus-associated. High specificity and sensitivity for cytomegalovirus status were reported for the classifier.

Trimming at V came to 3 bases and at J to 4 bases, leaving 9 bases not matched to a gene. This CDR3 has 17 amino acids. CDR1 and CDR2 (germline): LNHNV, YYDKDF (reference sequence). Some clones are missing from TCRdb's copy, which holds only in-frame ones; the method was immunoSEQ multiplex PCR. The sample has 190,000 or so clones; 84% are singletons. Separation from the roughly 670-subject first cohort characterized the roughly 130-subject validation cohort, to which the donors belonged. On this clone itself: Its target is not known.

J is TRBJ1-2 and V is TRBV15, with 12 positions matching TRBD1. The clonotype originates from a woman under 40 in good health and CMV-seropositive. Sequencing input: PBMCs. CDR3 sequence: CATSRPGTGGAGYGYTF. DNA for the CDR3: TGTGCCACCAGCAGGCCCGGGACAGGGGGCGCGGGCTATGGCTACACCTTC.